These T cell receptor beta chains were read from a single sample in a study of blood T cell repertoires in COVID-19. Some clones are missing from TCRdb's copy, which holds only in-frame ones; the method was immunoSEQ multiplex PCR. The sample has roughly 250,000 clones, approximately 81% seen once. Sequenced input: peripheral blood. The receptors come from a woman in her sixties with active or convalescent COVID-19. The CDR3 runs from the conserved cysteine through the conserved F or W. D genes are given only for firm matches. Some rows mark clone size as missing; the rest say once, few, many or name a class of expanded clone.

d_call: NA; v_call: TRBV29-1; clone_size: NA; j_call: TRBJ1-1; cdr3_nt: TGCAGCGTAGCGGGGAGGAACACTGAAGCTTTCTTT; cdr3_aa: CSVAGRNTEAFF
d_call: NA; v_call: TRBV29-1; clone_size: NA; j_call: TRBJ2-7; cdr3_nt: TGCAGCGTTGATGCCGACGCAACAGGGACCTACGAGCAGTACTTC; cdr3_aa: CSVDADATGTYEQYF
d_call: TRBD1; v_call: TRBV4-3; clone_size: NA; j_call: TRBJ2-3; cdr3_nt: TGCGCCAGCAGCCCTACCGGGACAGGGTTTAGCACAGATACGCAGTATTTT; cdr3_aa: CASSPTGTGFSTDTQYF
d_call: TRBD2; v_call: TRBV7-2; clone_size: NA; j_call: TRBJ2-1; cdr3_nt: TGTGCCACCAGCCCAGCGGGGCGATACAATGAGCAGTTCTTC; cdr3_aa: CATSPAGRYNEQFF
d_call: TRBD1; v_call: TRBV5-6; clone_size: NA; j_call: TRBJ1-5; cdr3_nt: TGTGCCAGCAGCCGGACAGGGTTCAATCAGCCCCAGCATTTT; cdr3_aa: CASSRTGFNQPQHF
d_call: NA; v_call: TRBV5-4; clone_size: NA; j_call: TRBJ1-2; cdr3_nt: TGTGCCAGCAGCCCCGGTGTCTATGGCTACACCTTC; cdr3_aa: CASSPGVYGYTF
d_call: TRBD2; v_call: TRBV4-3; clone_size: few; j_call: TRBJ2-3; cdr3_nt: TGCGCCAGCAGCCTAGTACGGGGGGTGCAGGATACGCAGTATTTT; cdr3_aa: CASSLVRGVQDTQYF
d_call: TRBD1; v_call: TRBV18; clone_size: NA; j_call: TRBJ2-1; cdr3_nt: TGTGCCAGCTCACCACCGACAGGGGGCCTTTACAATGAGCAGTTCTTC; cdr3_aa: CASSPPTGGLYNEQFF
d_call: TRBD1; v_call: TRBV2; clone_size: NA; j_call: TRBJ1-2; cdr3_nt: TGTGCCAGCAGTGAACGACAGGGGAACTATGGCTACACCTTC; cdr3_aa: CASSERQGNYGYTF
d_call: NA; v_call: TRBV18; clone_size: NA; j_call: TRBJ1-1; cdr3_nt: TGTGCCAGCTCACCACCCATGAACACTGAAGCTTTCTTT; cdr3_aa: CASSPPMNTEAFF
d_call: NA; v_call: TRBV6-6; clone_size: NA; j_call: TRBJ1-1; cdr3_nt: TGTGCCAGCAGTCCCGTTGGGCAGACCCTGAACACTGAAGCTTTCTTT; cdr3_aa: CASSPVGQTLNTEAFF
d_call: NA; v_call: TRBV9; clone_size: NA; j_call: TRBJ2-7; cdr3_nt: TGTGCCAGCAGCGTAGGACGGGACTTCTCCTACGAGCAGTACTTC; cdr3_aa: CASSVGRDFSYEQYF
d_call: NA; v_call: TRBV7-9; clone_size: few; j_call: TRBJ1-1; cdr3_nt: TGTGCCAGCAGCCTCAGGGGCCCGAACACTGAAGCTTTCTTT; cdr3_aa: CASSLRGPNTEAFF
d_call: NA; v_call: TRBV19; clone_size: NA; j_call: TRBJ2-7; cdr3_nt: TGTGCCAGTAGTATAGCTCAGGGGACCTACGAGCAGTACTTC; cdr3_aa: CASSIAQGTYEQYF
d_call: NA; v_call: TRBV7-9; clone_size: few; j_call: TRBJ1-6; cdr3_nt: TGTGCCAGCAGCGGATCGCGGGGTTCTAATTCACCCCTCCACTTT; cdr3_aa: CASSGSRGSNSPLHF
d_call: NA; v_call: TRBV19; clone_size: NA; j_call: TRBJ2-3; cdr3_nt: TGTGCCAGTAGTATGGAGGGCCGAGGGGGGGCAGATACGCAGTATTTT; cdr3_aa: CASSMEGRGGADTQYF
d_call: NA; v_call: TRBV2; clone_size: NA; j_call: TRBJ2-1; cdr3_nt: TGTGCCAGCAGTGAAAACCCTACTAGGTTCAATGAGCAGTTCTTC; cdr3_aa: CASSENPTRFNEQFF
d_call: NA; v_call: TRBV4-2; clone_size: NA; j_call: TRBJ2-1; cdr3_nt: TGTGCCAGCAGCCTGCCGAGGGAATCCGAGCAGTTCTTC; cdr3_aa: CASSLPRESEQFF